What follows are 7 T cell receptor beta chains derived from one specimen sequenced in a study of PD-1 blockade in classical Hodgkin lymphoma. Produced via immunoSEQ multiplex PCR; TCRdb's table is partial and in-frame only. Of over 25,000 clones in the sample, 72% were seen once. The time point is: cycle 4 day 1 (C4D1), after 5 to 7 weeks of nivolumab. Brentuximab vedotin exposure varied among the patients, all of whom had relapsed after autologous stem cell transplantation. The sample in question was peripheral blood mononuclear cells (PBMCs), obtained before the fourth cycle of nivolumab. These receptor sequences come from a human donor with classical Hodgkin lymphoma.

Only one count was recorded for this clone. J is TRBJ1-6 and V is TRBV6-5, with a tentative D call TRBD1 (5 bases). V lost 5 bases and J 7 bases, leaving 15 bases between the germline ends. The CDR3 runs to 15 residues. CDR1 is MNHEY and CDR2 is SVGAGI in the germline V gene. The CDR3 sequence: CASSPGGMENSPLHF. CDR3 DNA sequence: TGTGCCAGCAGTCCCGGGGGAATGGAGAATTCACCCCTCCACTTT.

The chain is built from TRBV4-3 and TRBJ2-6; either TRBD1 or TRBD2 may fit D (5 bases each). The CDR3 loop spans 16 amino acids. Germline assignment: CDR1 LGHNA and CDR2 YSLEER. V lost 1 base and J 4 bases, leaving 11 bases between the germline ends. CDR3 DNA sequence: TGCGCCAGCAGCCAAGGATCCGGGACCGGGGCCAACGTCCTGACTTTC. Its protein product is CASSQGSGTGANVLTF.

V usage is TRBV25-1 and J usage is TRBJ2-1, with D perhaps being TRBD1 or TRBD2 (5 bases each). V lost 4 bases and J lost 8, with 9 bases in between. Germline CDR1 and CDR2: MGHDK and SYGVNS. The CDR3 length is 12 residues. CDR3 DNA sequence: TGTGCCAGCAGTGCCAGAGGGGATGAGCAGTTCTTC. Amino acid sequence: CASSARGDEQFF.

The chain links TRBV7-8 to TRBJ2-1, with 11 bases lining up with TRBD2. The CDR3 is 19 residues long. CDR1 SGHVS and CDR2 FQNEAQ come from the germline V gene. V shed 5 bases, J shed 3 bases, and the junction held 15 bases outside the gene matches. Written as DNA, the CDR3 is TGTGCCAGCAGCCTCCCAACACTACTAGCGGGAGTGATCTACAATGAGCAGTTCTTC. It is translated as CASSLPTLLAGVIYNEQFF.

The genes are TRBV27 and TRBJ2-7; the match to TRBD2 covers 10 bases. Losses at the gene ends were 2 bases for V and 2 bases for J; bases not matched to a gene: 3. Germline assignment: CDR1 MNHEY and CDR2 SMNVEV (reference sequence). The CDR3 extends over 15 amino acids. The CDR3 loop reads CASSLGSGRTYEQYF. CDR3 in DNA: TGTGCCAGCAGTTTAGGTAGCGGGAGGACCTACGAGCAGTACTTC.

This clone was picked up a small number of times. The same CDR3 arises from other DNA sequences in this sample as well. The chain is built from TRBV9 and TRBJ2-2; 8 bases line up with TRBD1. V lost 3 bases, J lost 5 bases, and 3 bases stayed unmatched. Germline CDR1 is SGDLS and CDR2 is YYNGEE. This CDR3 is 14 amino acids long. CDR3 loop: CASSAGGATGELFF. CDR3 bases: TGTGCCAGCAGCGCAGGGGGCGCGACCGGGGAGCTGTTTTTT.

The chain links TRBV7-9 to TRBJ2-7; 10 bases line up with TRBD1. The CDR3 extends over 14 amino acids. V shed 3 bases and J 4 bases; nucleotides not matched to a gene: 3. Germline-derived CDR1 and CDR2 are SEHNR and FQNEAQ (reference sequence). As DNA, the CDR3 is TGTGCCAGCAGCTTGGGGACAGGGGAATACGAGCAGTACTTC. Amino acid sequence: CASSLGTGEYEQYF.